The 9 T cell receptor beta chains reported below all come from one sample, sequenced in a study of patients and donors after allogeneic stem cell transplantation. MiXCR, applied by TCRdb to the RT-PCR reads, yields one record per CDR3 protein. The data contain about 210,000 distinct CDR3 sequences, about 37% of them singletons. The sequencing sample was made of blood, either unsorted or a sorted T cell fraction (not recorded which). Receptors originate from a human donor who was either an allogeneic HSCT recipient or a stem cell or donor lymphocyte infusion donor (not recorded which). It is not recorded whose cells these are; they may come from a transplant donor.

The V call is TRBV10-1, the J call TRBJ2-3, with a tentative D call TRBD2 (5 bases). This CDR3 comprises 14 residues. CDR1 WNHNN and CDR2 SYGVQD come from the germline V gene (reference sequence). Trimming cost V 3 bases and J 2 bases, with 9 bases left between them. For the CDR3, the DNA is TGCGCCAGCAGTGACCGGGGAATCACAGATACGCAGTATTTT. This codes for CASSDRGITDTQYF.

This clonotype was detected only once. The genes are TRBV5-4 and TRBJ2-3; 8 nucleotides agree with TRBD1. Trimming cost V 1 base and J 3 bases; bases outside gene matches: 1. Germline CDR1 SGHNT, CDR2 YYREEE (reference sequence). The CDR3 extends over 14 amino acids. CDR3 sequence reads: CASSLQGATDTQYF. The CDR3 coding sequence is TGTGCCAGCAGCTTGCAGGGGGCGACAGATACGCAGTATTTT.

This chain uses TRBV19 with TRBJ2-5; no reliable D call. V was cut by 5 bases and J by 4 bases, with 8 bases left in between. From germline, CDR1 is LNHDA and CDR2 SQIVND (reference sequence). The CDR3 totals 12 residues. The CDR3, as DNA: TGTGCCAGTAGTTACAGAGGAGAGACCCAGTACTTC. Amino acids: CASSYRGETQYF.

This chain connects TRBV6-5 to TRBJ1-6; tentatively, D is TRBD1 (5 bases). Germline V CDR1 and CDR2: MNHEY, SVGAGI. Trimming removed 10 bases at V and 8 bases at J, with 15 bases between. CDR3 size: 13 residues. CDR3 sequence (DNA): TGTGCCACCAATAAAAGGGGCGATTCACCCCTCCACTTT. It codes for CATNKRGDSPLHF.

This chain links TRBV30 with TRBJ1-2; D unclear. The CDR3 loop spans 10 amino acids. Looked up from germline, CDR1 is GTSNPN and CDR2 is SVGIG (reference sequence). The ends were cut back, 5 bases at V and 7 bases at J, with 8 bases in the middle. Here the CDR3 DNA reads TGTGCCTGGCTGGGGATTGGCTACACCTTC. Encoded protein: CAWLGIGYTF.

This chain connects TRBV6-5 to TRBJ1-1; D gene unclear. V lost 5 bases to trimming and J lost 10 bases, with 23 bases between them. Germline V gene sequence: CDR1 MNHEY, CDR2 SVGAGI. The CDR3 loop spans 15 amino acids. DNA for the CDR3: TGTGCCAGCAGTCCCAGGAGCCTCGTCGCTGTCGCAGCTTTCTTT. As protein: CASSPRSLVAVAAFF.

The chain has TRBV28 and TRBJ2-2; D may be TRBD1 (5 bases). V lost 6 bases, J lost 9 bases, and 11 bases lay in between. Germline V gives CDR1 MDHEN, CDR2 SYDVKM. This CDR3 spans 12 amino acids. CDR3 in amino acids: CASSQQVRELFF. CDR3 in DNA: TGTGCCAGCAGCCAACAGGTCCGGGAGCTGTTTTTT.

The CDR3: CASSPVGSYGYTF. CDR3 sequence (DNA): TGTGCCAGCAGTCCAGTCGGATCCTATGGCTACACCTTC. The gene calls are TRBV28 and TRBJ1-2; D call uncertain. There are 13 residues in the CDR3. The V and J ends lost 5 bases and 4 bases respectively, with 11 bases between them. CDR1 and CDR2 from the germline V gene are MDHEN and SYDVKM.

The J gene is TRBJ1-5, the V gene TRBV12-3 or TRBV12-4; no definite D call. V shed 6 bases and J shed 0 bases, with 6 bases lying between them. The CDR3 extends over 13 amino acids. Here the CDR3 reads CASSGDSNQPQHF. The CDR3 nucleotides read TGTGCCAGCAGCGGGGATAGCAATCAGCCCCAGCATTTT.